This T cell receptor (beta chain) was sequenced in a study of cytomegalovirus exposure and HLA in healthy donors. The CDR3 covers 14 residues. Germline V CDR1 and CDR2: LNHDA, SQIVND (reference sequence). Deletions cut 3 bases from V and 1 base from J, with 9 bases between. This clone appeared once. With 60 Vbeta and 13 Jbeta primers, the PCR was carried out. Sequencing was performed with immunoSEQ multiplex PCR; in TCRdb, only in-frame clones are kept and a portion is missing. Found here are about 110,000 clones, about 83% of them singletons; the top ten hold 5% to 6.5%. The source is a man between 18 and 35 years old in good health and CMV-seronegative. This sequence joins TRBV19 and TRBJ1-1; D call uncertain. The sequenced material came from PBMCs. CDR3 sequence: CASSIPPRNTEAFF. The CDR3 nucleotides read TGTGCCAGTAGTATTCCACCCAGGAACACTGAAGCTTTCTTT.